The entry below gives a single TCR beta chain sequence along with its context. The CDR3 contains 13 residues. V lost 4 bases to trimming and J lost 4 bases, with 7 bases between them. The germline gives CDR1 SGHNT, CDR2 YENEEA. This sample was taken from a study of T cells after somatic rescue of genetic block. The protocol was immunoSEQ multiplex PCR, while the TCRdb copy is restricted to in-frame clones and leaves out a portion. The data show about 67,000 clones, around 90% seen once. This sequence joins TRBV11-3 and TRBJ2-2; D not certain. The sample consisted of peripheral blood mononuclear cells (PBMCs). The receptor comes from a man between 40 and 49 years old. The CDR3 region is CASSSLRTGELFF. The DNA for the CDR3 is TGTGCCAGCAGCTCCTTACGCACCGGGGAGCTGTTTTTT.